This T cell receptor beta chain was sequenced during a study of blood T cell repertoires in COVID-19 (dated by TCRdb to the early 2020s). In terms of the full investigation: Collaborator samples came from the United States, Italy and Spain and covered acute and convalescent phases of COVID-19. Nearly every sample came with metadata listing a de-identified subject ID, COVID-19 status, age in years and sex. The material from the prospective study consisted of cDNA or gDNA derived from T cells, B-cell-depleted T cells, or PBMCs. Subjects who had been exposed to COVID-19, were actively infected with it, or had recovered from it provided the deeply sampled blood TCRbeta repertoires that made up the dataset. The samples were drawn from the first 160 participants of the ongoing ImmuneRACE study and from more than 1,000 subjects provided by 6 global collaborators. Where HLA class I and class II types were available, the types were taken from metadata supplied by the sample provider, not from assay-based typing. The repertoires were released in a freely available public database intended as a resource for research on the immune response to SARS-CoV-2. What the research found in general, with its limitations: How much clinical and demographic metadata was included differed by source and by participant, and the metadata was provided uncurated.

Collaborating institutions collected whole blood in K2EDTA tubes following their own protocols. Collaborator samples were shipped for TCRbeta analysis as frozen whole blood, isolated PBMCs, or DNA extracted from either sample type. The immunoSEQ Assay, a bias-controlled multiplex PCR, was used to amplify TCRbeta CDR3 regions from genomic DNA. The published analysis was carried out like this. The number of nucleated cells in each sample was estimated from the amplification of reference gene primers within the assay. To quantify the absolute abundance of each unique TCRbeta CDR3 rearrangement, sequence reads were collapsed and filtered. For each sample, productive Simpson clonality was calculated by taking the square root of Simpson's diversity index across productive rearrangements. In its TCRdb copy, this immuneACCESS table keeps in-frame sequences only and misses some clones. Where compared with another copy, unresolved V genes explain less than half of these, and the others have no known cause. V and J calls and clone size come straight from that table; D and trimming were deduced from the DNA. This sample has around 330,000 clones in its table, and around nine tenths of those were observed once. The leading ten clones occupy 4% of the sample.

Regarding this clone: Its binding antigen is unknown. It has no much larger one-base neighbor in the sample; base qualities were not kept.

The CDR3, from cysteine to phenylalanine, totals 15 residues. The retained sequence is limited to the CDR3, 45 bases, with the frame set at the first base. The V end loses 7 bases and the J end loses 6 bases, and a stretch of 21 bases separates them. CDR1 MNHEY and CDR2 SVGAGI are derived from the germline V gene. The rearrangement combines TRBV6-5 with TRBJ1-1; no D segment can be confidently identified. What was sequenced was peripheral blood. The sequence was obtained from a woman aged 45 to 65 with active or convalescent COVID-19. In nucleotide form, the sequence is TGTGCCAGCACCCCCACTCGAAGGCGGGCGGCTGAAGCTTTCTTT. Translated, it gives CASTPTRRRAAEAFF.